This entry concerns a single TCR beta chain. The sample comes from a study of T cell responses to AZD1222 COVID-19 vaccine. Measured with immunoSEQ multiplex PCR; TCRdb has only the in-frame clones, and not every one. The repertoire holds around 150,000 clones, with around 94% as singletons. This CDR3 is 13 amino acids long. Trimming removed 0 bases from V and 5 bases from J, with 6 bases in between. Germline CDR1 is SGDLS and CDR2 is YYNGEE. The sequence derives from an adult in good health. V gene TRBV9 combines with J gene TRBJ2-1, with D perhaps TRBD2 (5 bases). The source material was peripheral blood, sampled on day 0 of AZD1222 vaccination. The CDR3 DNA reads as TGTGCCAGCAGCGTAGCGGGGAACAATGAGCAGTTCTTC. Amino acids: CASSVAGNNEQFF.